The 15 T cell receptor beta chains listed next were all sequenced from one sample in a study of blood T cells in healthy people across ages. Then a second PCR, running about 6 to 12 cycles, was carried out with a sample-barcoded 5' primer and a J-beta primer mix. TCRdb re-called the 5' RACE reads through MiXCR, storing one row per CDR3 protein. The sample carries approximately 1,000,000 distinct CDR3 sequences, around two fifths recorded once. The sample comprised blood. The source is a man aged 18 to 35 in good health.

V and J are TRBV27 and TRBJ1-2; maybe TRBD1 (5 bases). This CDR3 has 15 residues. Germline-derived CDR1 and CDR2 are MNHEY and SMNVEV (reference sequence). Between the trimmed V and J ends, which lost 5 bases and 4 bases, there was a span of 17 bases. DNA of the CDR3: TGTGCCAGCAGTACCCCTGGAAGGGACTTCTATGGCTACACCTTC. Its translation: CASSTPGRDFYGYTF.

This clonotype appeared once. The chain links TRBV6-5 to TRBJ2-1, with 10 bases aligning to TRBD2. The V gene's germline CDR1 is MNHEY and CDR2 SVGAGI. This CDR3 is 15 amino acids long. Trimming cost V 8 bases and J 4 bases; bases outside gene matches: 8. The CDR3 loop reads CASGFSGGVYNEQFF. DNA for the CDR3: TGTGCCAGCGGCTTCAGCGGGGGGGTGTACAATGAGCAGTTCTTC.

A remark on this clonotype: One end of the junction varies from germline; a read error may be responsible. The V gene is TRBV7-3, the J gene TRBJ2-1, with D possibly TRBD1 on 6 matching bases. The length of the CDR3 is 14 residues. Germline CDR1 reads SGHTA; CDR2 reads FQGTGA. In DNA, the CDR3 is TGTGCCAGCAGCTTAGGGATGGGGGACAATGAGCGGTTCTTC. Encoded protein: CASSLGMGDNERFF.

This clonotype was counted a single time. The CDR3 DNA reads as TGTGCCAGCAGCCAAGATGGATTCTACACCGGGGAGCTGTTTTTT. This sequence encodes CASSQDGFYTGELFF. The chain is built from TRBV4-2 and TRBJ2-2; D not resolved. The CDR3 is 15 amino acids. CDR1 and CDR2 from the germline V gene are LGHNA and YNFKEQ. The V gene lost 0 bases and the J gene lost 3 bases, with 8 bases spanning the gap.

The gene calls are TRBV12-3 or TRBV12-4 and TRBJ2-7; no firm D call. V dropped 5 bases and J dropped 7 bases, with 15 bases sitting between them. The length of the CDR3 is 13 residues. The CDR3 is CASSPQAPGEQYF. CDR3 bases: TGTGCCAGCAGTCCGCAGGCTCCTGGTGAGCAGTACTTC.

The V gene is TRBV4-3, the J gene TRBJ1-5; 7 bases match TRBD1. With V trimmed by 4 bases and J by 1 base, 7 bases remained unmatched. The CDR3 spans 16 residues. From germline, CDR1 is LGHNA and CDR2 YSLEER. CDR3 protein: CASSRGLQGSNQPQHF. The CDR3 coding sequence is TGCGCCAGCAGCCGCGGGCTACAGGGGAGCAATCAGCCCCAGCATTTT.

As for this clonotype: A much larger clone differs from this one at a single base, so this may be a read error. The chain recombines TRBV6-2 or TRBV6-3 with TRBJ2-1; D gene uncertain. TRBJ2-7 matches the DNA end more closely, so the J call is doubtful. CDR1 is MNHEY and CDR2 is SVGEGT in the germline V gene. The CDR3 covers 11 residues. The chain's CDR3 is CASSYDNEQYF. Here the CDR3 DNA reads TGTGCCAGCAGTTACGACAATGAGCAGTACTTC.

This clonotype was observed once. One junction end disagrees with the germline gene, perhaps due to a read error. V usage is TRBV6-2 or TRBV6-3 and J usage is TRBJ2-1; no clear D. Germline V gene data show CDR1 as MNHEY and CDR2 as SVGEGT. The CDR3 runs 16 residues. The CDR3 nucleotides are TGTGCCGGCAGTTACTCTGGGCAATCGGCCTACAATGAGCAGTTCTTC. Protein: CAGSYSGQSAYNEQFF.

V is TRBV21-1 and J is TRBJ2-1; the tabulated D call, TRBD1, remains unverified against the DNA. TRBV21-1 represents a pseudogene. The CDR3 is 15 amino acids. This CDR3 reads CASSKGQGIYNEQFF. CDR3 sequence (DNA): TGTGCCAGCAGCAAAGGACAGGGGATTTACAATGAGCAGTTCTTC.

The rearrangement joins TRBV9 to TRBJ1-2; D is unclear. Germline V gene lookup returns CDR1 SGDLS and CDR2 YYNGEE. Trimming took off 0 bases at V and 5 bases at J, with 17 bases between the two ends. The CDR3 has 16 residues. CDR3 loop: CASSVAPGLPNYGYTF. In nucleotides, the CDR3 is TGTGCCAGCAGCGTAGCTCCAGGTTTGCCGAATTATGGCTACACCTTC. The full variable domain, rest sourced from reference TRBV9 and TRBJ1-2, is DSGVTQTPKHLITATGQRVTLRCSPRSGDLSVYWYQQSLDQGLQFLIQYYNGEERAKGNILERFSAQQFPDLHSELNLSSLELGDSALYFCASSVAPGLPNYGYTFGSGTRLTVV.

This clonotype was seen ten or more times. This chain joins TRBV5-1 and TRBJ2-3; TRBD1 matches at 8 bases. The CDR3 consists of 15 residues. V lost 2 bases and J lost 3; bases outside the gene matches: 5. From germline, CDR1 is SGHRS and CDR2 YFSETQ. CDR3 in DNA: TGCGCCAGCAGCTTTGGACAGGGAGGAACAGATACGCAGTATTTT. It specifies CASSFGQGGTDTQYF.

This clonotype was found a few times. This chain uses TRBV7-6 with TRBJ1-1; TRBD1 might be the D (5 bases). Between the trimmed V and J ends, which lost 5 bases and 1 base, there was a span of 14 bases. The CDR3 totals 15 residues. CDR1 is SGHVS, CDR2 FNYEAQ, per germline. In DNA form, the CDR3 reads TGTGCCAGCAGCCCCCGGGGGTTAGGGAACACTGAAGCTTTCTTT. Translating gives CASSPRGLGNTEAFF.

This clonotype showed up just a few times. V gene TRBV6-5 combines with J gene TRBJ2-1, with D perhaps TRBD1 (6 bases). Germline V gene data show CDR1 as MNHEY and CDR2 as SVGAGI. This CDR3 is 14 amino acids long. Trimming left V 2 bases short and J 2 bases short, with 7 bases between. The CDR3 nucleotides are TGTGCCAGCAGTTACGGACAGCCCTACAATGAGCAGTTCTTC. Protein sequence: CASSYGQPYNEQFF.

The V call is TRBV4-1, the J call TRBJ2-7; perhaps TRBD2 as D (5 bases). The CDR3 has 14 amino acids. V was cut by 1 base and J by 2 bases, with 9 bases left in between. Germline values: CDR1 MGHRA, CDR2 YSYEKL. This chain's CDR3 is CASSQGPGTYEQYF. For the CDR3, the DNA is TGCGCCAGCAGCCAAGGTCCCGGGACCTACGAGCAGTACTTC.

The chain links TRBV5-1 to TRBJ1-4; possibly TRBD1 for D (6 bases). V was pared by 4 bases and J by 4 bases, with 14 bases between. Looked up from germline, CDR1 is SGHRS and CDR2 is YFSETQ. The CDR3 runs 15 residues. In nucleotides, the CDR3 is TGCGCCAGCAGCCCGCCAACAGGGAATAATGAAAAACTGTTTTTT. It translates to CASSPPTGNNEKLFF.